This T cell receptor (beta chain) stems from a study of OX40 agonist ivuxolimab in advanced cancers. Findings of the study overall: The study did not work out the antigen specificity of the expanded peripheral T cells. Researchers report that CD8+ T cells had, on average, more expanded clones than CD4+. People who partly responded at 0.1-3.0 mg/kg had some of the least clonal expansion seen.

Trimming cost V 1 base and J 10 bases, with 15 bases left between them. The V gene's germline CDR1 is SGHNT and CDR2 YYREEE (reference sequence). The CDR3 extends over 14 amino acids. Clones were read by immunoSEQ multiplex PCR, and TCRdb kept only the in-frame ones, dropping some. The data show about 76,000 clones, approximately 83% seen once. Concerning this clone: Its cognate antigen is unknown.

This TCR was recovered from an adult with an advanced solid tumor such as melanoma, head and neck, liver or kidney cancer. The sample consisted of CD4+ or CD8+ T cells sorted from blood, taken in a trial of the OX40 agonist ivuxolimab. The genes are TRBV5-4 and TRBJ2-1; D is perhaps TRBD1 (6 bases). The CDR3 DNA follows: TGTGCCAGCAGCTTGACCCCAGGGGCCCGGGAGCAGTTCTTC. Its protein is CASSLTPGAREQFF.